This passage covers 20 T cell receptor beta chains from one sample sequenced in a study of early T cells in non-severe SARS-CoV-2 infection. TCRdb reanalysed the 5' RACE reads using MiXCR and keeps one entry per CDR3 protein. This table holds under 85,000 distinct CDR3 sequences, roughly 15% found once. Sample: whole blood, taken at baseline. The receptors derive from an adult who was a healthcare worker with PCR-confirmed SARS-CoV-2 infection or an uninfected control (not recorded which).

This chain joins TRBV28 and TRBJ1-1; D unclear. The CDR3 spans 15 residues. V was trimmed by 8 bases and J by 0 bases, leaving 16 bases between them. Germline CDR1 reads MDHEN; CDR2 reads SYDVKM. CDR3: CASRFFIGMNTEAFF. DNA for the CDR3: TGTGCCAGCCGCTTTTTCATAGGCATGAACACTGAAGCTTTCTTT.

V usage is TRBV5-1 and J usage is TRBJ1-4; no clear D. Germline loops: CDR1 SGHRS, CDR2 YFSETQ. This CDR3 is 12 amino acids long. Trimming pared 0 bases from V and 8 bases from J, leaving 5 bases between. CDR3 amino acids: CASSLDPEKLFF. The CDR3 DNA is TGCGCCAGCAGCTTGGATCCGGAAAAACTGTTTTTT.

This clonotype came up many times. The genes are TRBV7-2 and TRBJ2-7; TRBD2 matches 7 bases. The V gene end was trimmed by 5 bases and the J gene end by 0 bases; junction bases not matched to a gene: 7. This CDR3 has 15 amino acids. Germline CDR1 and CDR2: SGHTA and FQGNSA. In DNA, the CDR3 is TGTGCCAGCAGCGTAAGCGGGGACCCCTCCTACGAGCAGTACTTC. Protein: CASSVSGDPSYEQYF.

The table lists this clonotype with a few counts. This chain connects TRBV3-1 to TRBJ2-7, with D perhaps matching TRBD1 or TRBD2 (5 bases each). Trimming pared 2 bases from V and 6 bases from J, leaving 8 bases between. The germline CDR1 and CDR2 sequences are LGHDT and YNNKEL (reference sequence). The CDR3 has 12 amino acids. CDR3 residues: CASSQWGREQYF. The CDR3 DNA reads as TGTGCCAGCAGCCAATGGGGACGCGAGCAGTACTTC.

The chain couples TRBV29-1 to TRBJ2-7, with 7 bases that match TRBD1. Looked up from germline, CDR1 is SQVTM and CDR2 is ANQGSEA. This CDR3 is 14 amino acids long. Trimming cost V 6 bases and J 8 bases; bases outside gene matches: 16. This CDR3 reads CSVSRDSQLGKQYF. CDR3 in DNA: TGCAGCGTATCCAGGGACAGCCAACTGGGGAAGCAGTACTTC.

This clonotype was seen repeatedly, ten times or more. This CDR3 reads CASSFGVSSGANVLTF. The CDR3 DNA sequence: TGTGCCAGCAGTTTTGGGGTCTCATCTGGGGCCAACGTCCTGACTTTC. This sequence joins TRBV28 and TRBJ2-6; D is ambiguous. Trimming shortened V by 3 bases and J by 1 base, and 10 bases separated the two germline ends. Germline V lookup: CDR1 MDHEN, CDR2 SYDVKM. The length of the CDR3 is 16 residues.

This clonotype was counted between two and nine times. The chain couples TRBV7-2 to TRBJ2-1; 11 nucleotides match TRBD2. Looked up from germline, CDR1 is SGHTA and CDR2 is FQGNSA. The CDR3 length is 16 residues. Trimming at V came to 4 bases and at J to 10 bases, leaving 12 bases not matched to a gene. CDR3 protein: CASSSQGLAAPGEQFF. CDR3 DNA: TGTGCCAGCAGCTCGCAGGGACTAGCGGCTCCAGGGGAGCAGTTCTTC.

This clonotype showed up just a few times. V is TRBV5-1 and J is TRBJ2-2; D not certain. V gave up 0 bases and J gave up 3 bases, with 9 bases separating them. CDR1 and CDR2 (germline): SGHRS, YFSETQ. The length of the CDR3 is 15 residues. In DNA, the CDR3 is TGCGCCAGCAGCTTGGGGGTCCGATACACCGGGGAGCTGTTTTTT. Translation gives CASSLGVRYTGELFF.

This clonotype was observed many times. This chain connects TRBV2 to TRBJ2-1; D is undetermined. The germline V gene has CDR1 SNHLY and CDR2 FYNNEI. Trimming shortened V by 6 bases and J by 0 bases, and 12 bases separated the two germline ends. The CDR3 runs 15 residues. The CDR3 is CASSLFTGSYNEQFF. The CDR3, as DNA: TGTGCCAGCAGCCTATTTACCGGCTCCTACAATGAGCAGTTCTTC.

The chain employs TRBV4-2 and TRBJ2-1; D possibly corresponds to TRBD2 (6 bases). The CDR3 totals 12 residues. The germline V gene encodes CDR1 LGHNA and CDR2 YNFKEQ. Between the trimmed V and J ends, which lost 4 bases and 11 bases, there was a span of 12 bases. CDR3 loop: CASSLGTAKQFF. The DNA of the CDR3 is TGTGCCAGCAGCCTCGGGACTGCCAAGCAGTTCTTC.

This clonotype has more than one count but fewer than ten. CDR3 bases: TGCAGTGTCCTTAGCGGGAGAGTCAATGAGCAGTTCTTC. As protein: CSVLSGRVNEQFF. V and J are TRBV20-1 and TRBJ2-1, with 9 bases lining up with TRBD2. Trimming cost V 7 bases and J 6 bases; bases outside gene matches: 7. The CDR3 sequence is 13 residues long. CDR1 is DFQATT and CDR2 is SNEGSKA in the germline V gene (reference sequence).

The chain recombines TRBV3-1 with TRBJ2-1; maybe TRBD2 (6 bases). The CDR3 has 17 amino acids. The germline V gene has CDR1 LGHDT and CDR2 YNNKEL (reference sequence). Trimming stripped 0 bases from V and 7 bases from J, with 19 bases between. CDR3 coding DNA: TGTGCCAGCAGCCAAGATATGGCGGGATCCCTTATTAATGAGCAGTTCTTC. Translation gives CASSQDMAGSLINEQFF.

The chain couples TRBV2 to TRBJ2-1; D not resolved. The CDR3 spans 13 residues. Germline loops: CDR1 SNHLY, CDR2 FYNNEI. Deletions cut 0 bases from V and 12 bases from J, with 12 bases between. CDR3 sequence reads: CASSEAGETLQFF. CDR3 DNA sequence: TGTGCCAGCAGTGAAGCGGGTGAGACCCTGCAGTTCTTC.

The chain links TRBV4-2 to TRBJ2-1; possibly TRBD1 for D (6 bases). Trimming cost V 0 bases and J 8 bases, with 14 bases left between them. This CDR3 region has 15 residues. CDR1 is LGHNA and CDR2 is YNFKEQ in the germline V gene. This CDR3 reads CASSQDEAQGDEQFF. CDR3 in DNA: TGTGCCAGCAGCCAAGATGAGGCACAGGGCGATGAGCAGTTCTTC.

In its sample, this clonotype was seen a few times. Here the CDR3 reads CASNRGQGETQYF. The CDR3, as DNA: TGTGCCAGCAACCGTGGACAGGGGGAGACCCAGTACTTC. The rearrangement joins TRBV7-9 to TRBJ2-5; 9 bases are shared with TRBD1. Germline V gene sequence: CDR1 SEHNR, CDR2 FQNEAQ (reference sequence). V shed 7 bases, J shed 5 bases, and the junction held 5 bases outside the gene matches. The CDR3 contains 13 residues.

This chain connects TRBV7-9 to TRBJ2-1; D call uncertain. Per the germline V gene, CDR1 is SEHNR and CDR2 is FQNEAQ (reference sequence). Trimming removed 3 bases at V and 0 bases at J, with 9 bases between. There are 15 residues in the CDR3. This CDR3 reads CASSLVASSYNEQFF. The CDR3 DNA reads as TGTGCCAGCAGCTTGGTGGCCAGCTCCTACAATGAGCAGTTCTTC.

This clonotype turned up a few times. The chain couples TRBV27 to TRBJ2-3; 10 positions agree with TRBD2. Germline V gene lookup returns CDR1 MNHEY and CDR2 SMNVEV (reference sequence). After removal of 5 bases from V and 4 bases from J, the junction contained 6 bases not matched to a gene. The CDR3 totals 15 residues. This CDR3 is CASSPSGRRADTQYF. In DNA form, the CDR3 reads TGTGCCAGCAGTCCTAGCGGGAGAAGAGCAGATACGCAGTATTTT.

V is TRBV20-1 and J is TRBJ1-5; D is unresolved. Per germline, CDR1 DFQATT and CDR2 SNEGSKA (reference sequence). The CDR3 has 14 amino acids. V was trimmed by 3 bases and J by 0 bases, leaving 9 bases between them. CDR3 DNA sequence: TGCAGTGCTAGGCCAGGAAATAGCAATCAGCCCCAGCATTTT. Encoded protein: CSARPGNSNQPQHF.

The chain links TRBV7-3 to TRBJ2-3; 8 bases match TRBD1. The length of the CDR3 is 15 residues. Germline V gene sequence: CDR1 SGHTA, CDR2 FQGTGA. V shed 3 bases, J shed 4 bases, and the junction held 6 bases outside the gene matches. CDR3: CASSFQGARADTQYF. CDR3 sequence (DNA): TGTGCCAGCAGCTTCCAGGGGGCGCGCGCAGATACGCAGTATTTT. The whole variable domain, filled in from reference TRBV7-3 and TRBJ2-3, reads GAGVSQTPSNKVTEKGKYVELRCDPISGHTALYWYRQSLGQGPEFLIYFQGTGAADDSGLPNDRFFAVRPEGSVSTLKIQRTERGDSAVYLCASSFQGARADTQYFGPGTRLTVL.

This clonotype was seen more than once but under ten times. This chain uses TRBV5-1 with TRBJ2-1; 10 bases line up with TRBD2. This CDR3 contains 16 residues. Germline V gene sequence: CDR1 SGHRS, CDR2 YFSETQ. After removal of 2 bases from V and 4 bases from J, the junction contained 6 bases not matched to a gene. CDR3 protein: CASSFMLAGVYNEQFF. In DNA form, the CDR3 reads TGCGCCAGCAGCTTTATGCTAGCGGGGGTTTACAATGAGCAGTTCTTC.